Following are 23 T cell receptor beta chains from one sample sequenced in a study of metastatic and nonmetastatic thyroid tumors (TCRdb year 2020). No patient had received any treatment before thyroid surgery. Receptor libraries were prepared by PCR. This sample was sequenced with an Illumina HiSeq 4000. TCRdb handled the public reads itself, with Q25 trimming in fastp and clone calling in MiXCR, and kept productive beta chains. Recorded for this sample are about 62,000 clones; about 4% of them occurred a single time. About a fifth of the sample goes to the ten largest clones. Sequenced material: blood. These receptor sequences come from a female donor with papillary thyroid cancer or a benign thyroid nodule (not recorded which). Some clones in this sample may be carry-over from other donors' samples.

This clone was seen many times. The genes are TRBV20-1 and TRBJ2-3; D remains ambiguous. The CDR3 is made up of 14 amino acids. V gave up 2 bases and J gave up 3 bases, with 12 bases separating them. Germline V gene sequence: CDR1 DFQATT, CDR2 SNEGSKA (reference sequence). CDR3: CSARRSEATDTQYF. The CDR3 nucleotides are TGCAGTGCTAGAAGGTCTGAAGCAACAGATACGCAGTATTTT.

This clone was counted many times. The chain uses TRBV5-8 and TRBJ2-2; D remains ambiguous. Trimming took 0 bases from V and 4 from J, leaving 10 bases between them. CDR3 size: 15 residues. Germline loops: CDR1 SGHTS, CDR2 YDEGEE. DNA for the CDR3: TGTGCCAGCAGCTTGGGGCTAGTAGGCACCGGGGAGCTGTTTTTT. The encoded protein is CASSLGLVGTGELFF.

This clone was counted many times. The sample contains more than one DNA sequence encoding this CDR3. The chain links TRBV11-3 to TRBJ2-1, with 7 positions matching TRBD2. CDR1 is SGHNT and CDR2 is YENEEA in the germline V gene. The V segment lost 1 base and the J segment 1 base; nucleotides outside the gene matches: 4. This CDR3 contains 16 residues. As DNA, the CDR3 is TGTGCCAGCAGCTTAGCGGGCGGGAGTTCCTACAATGAGCAGTTCTTC. Protein: CASSLAGGSSYNEQFF.

This clone was detected many times. A read error may produce the germline difference seen at one junction end. V and J are TRBV6-1 and TRBJ1-3, with no clear D. Germline values: CDR1 MNHNS, CDR2 SASEGT. The CDR3 totals 14 residues. The CDR3 coding sequence is TGTGCCAGCAATCAGAGGAGCTCTGGAAACATCATATATTTT. Translating gives CASNQRSSGNIIYF.

This clone occurred many times. The V and J genes are TRBV7-8 and TRBJ2-1; unclear D gene. The V end was cut by 5 bases, the J end by 0 bases, with 14 bases between. Germline V gene data show CDR1 as SGHVS and CDR2 as FQNEAQ. CDR3 length equals 16 residues. CDR3 loop: CASSDLRAASYNEQFF. In nucleotides, the CDR3 is TGTGCCAGCAGCGACCTTAGGGCGGCCTCCTACAATGAGCAGTTCTTC.

This clone appeared many times. This chain joins TRBV27 and TRBJ2-3; no clear D. This CDR3 has 12 residues. Germline V gene sequence: CDR1 MNHEY, CDR2 SMNVEV (reference sequence). Trimming pared 3 bases from V and 5 bases from J, leaving 6 bases between. The CDR3 region is CASSFSRDTQYF. The CDR3 DNA is TGTGCCAGCAGTTTTTCGAGAGATACGCAGTATTTT.

In its sample, this clone was seen a few times. Since a much larger clone is just one base distant, this may be a read error. V usage is TRBV10-1 and J usage is TRBJ1-1; 7 bases agree with TRBD1. The V gene's germline CDR1 is WNHNN and CDR2 SYGVQD (reference sequence). V lost 7 bases, J lost 5 bases, and 16 bases stayed unmatched. The CDR3 has 16 residues. CDR3 DNA: TGCGCCAGCATCGAAAACCGCGGAACAGGGGAGACTGAAGCTTTCTTT. Amino acids: CASIENRGTGETEAFF.

V usage is TRBV14 and J usage is TRBJ2-3; 7 bases are a match to TRBD1. The CDR3 is 15 residues long. J lost 1 base, V lost 5 bases, and 6 bases had no gene match. Germline V gene lookup returns CDR1 SGHDN and CDR2 FVKESK. DNA for the CDR3: TGTGCCAGCAGCGAAGGGGGCCTTGGCACAGATACGCAGTATTTT. Its translation is CASSEGGLGTDTQYF.

This clone appeared a few times. This chain connects TRBV6-1 to TRBJ2-7, with D perhaps TRBD2 (5 bases). V lost 5 bases, J lost 3 bases, and 20 bases lay in between. CDR1 and CDR2 from the germline V gene are MNHNS and SASEGT. The CDR3 is 16 residues long. The CDR3 DNA reads as TGTGCCAGCAGTCGTGTCCCCGGGATATGGGGCTACGAGCAGTACTTC. This translates into CASSRVPGIWGYEQYF.

This clone has at least ten counts. The rearrangement joins TRBV10-3 to TRBJ1-2; D is undetermined. Germline CDR1 ENHRY, CDR2 SYGVKD. Deletions cut 3 bases from V and 1 base from J, with 6 bases between. This CDR3 is 13 amino acids long. The CDR3 nucleotides are TGTGCCATCAGTGACCGGATTAACTATGGCTACACCTTC. Protein product: CAISDRINYGYTF.

This clone has ten or more counts. This sample includes further DNA sequences coding for the same CDR3. The chain has TRBV19 and TRBJ1-1; D might be TRBD1 (6 bases). V lost 6 bases and J 1 base, leaving 21 bases between the germline ends. The CDR3 is made up of 17 amino acids. Looked up from germline, CDR1 is LNHDA and CDR2 is SQIVND (reference sequence). The DNA for the CDR3 is TGTGCCAGTAGACGGGGCGAGGCAGGGGTTGGGAACACTGAAGCTTTCTTT. This encodes CASRRGEAGVGNTEAFF.

This clone has a count of ten or more. The junction departs from germline at one end; a sequencing error may be responsible. The chain recombines TRBV12-3 or TRBV12-4 with TRBJ1-2; D gene ambiguous. The CDR3 sequence is 11 residues long. CDR3 DNA sequence: TGTGCCAGCAGTTTTAACTCTGGCTACACCTTC. Residues: CASSFNSGYTF.

V gene TRBV7-9 combines with J gene TRBJ1-6, with 8 bases matching TRBD1. Germline V gives CDR1 SEHNR, CDR2 FQNEAQ (reference sequence). CDR3 length: 14 amino acids. The V segment lost 4 bases and the J segment 8 bases; nucleotides outside the gene matches: 4. Here the CDR3 DNA reads TGTGCCAGCAGCTCGGGACAGGAGGATTCACCCCTCCACTTT. Its translation: CASSSGQEDSPLHF.

This clone has only a few counts. This chain uses TRBV6-1 with TRBJ2-1; the match to TRBD2 covers 11 bases. From germline, CDR1 is MNHNS and CDR2 SASEGT. V lost 4 bases and J lost 6; bases outside the gene matches: 2. The CDR3 sequence is 14 residues long. The CDR3 protein is CASSALAGGNEQFF. The DNA of the CDR3 is TGTGCCAGCAGTGCTCTAGCGGGAGGCAATGAGCAGTTCTTC.

This clone turned up a few times. The chain uses TRBV19 and TRBJ2-2, with D possibly being TRBD2 (5 bases). The CDR3 has 15 amino acids. The ends were cut back, 3 bases at V and 0 bases at J, with 8 bases in the middle. Per the germline V gene, CDR1 is LNHDA and CDR2 is SQIVND (reference sequence). CDR3 DNA: TGTGCCAGTAGTATGAGGGCCGCGAACACCGGGGAGCTGTTTTTT. Translating it yields CASSMRAANTGELFF.

This clone showed up many times. CDR3 amino acids: CASRGRGSTDTQYF. The CDR3 nucleotides read TGTGCCAGCAGGGGCAGGGGGAGCACAGATACGCAGTATTTT. The V and J genes are TRBV6-1 and TRBJ2-3; 7 bases match TRBD1. CDR3 length: 14 residues. Germline trimming cut 6 bases from V and 0 bases from J; bases unmatched to any gene: 3. Germline-derived CDR1 and CDR2 are MNHNS and SASEGT.

The CDR3 nucleotides read TGTGCCAGCAGCTTAGATCCGGAGGGGGTAGAAATGGGGGATGGCTACACCTTC. Translation: CASSLDPEGVEMGDGYTF. The rearrangement joins TRBV11-2 to TRBJ1-2; D might be TRBD1 (6 bases). The length of the CDR3 is 18 residues. Germline CDR1 and CDR2: SGHAT and FQNNGV. V lost 0 bases and J lost 6, with 23 bases in between.

The sample holds many counts of this clone. The rearrangement joins TRBV11-3 to TRBJ2-1, with TRBD2 matching over 8 bases. Germline CDR1 is SGHNT and CDR2 is YENEEA. The CDR3 is made up of 16 amino acids. Trimming cost V 5 bases and J 0 bases; bases outside gene matches: 6. CDR3 bases: TGTGCCAGCAGCCCACTAGCGGAAAGCTCCTACAATGAGCAGTTCTTC. It codes for CASSPLAESSYNEQFF.

Many counts were recorded for this clone. This chain connects TRBV6-1 to TRBJ2-3, with 7 bases matching TRBD2. Germline CDR1 reads MNHNS; CDR2 reads SASEGT. The CDR3 is made up of 17 amino acids. Unmatched junction bases numbered 13, after V lost 5 bases and J lost 2 bases. The chain's CDR3 is CASSYGSSGAYTDTQYF. For the CDR3, the DNA is TGTGCCAGCAGTTACGGTTCTAGCGGAGCCTACACAGATACGCAGTATTTT.

Only a few counts were recorded for this clone. One junction end disagrees with the germline gene, perhaps due to a read error. The chain uses TRBV7-8 and TRBJ2-1, with 7 bases identical to TRBD2. Germline V lookup: CDR1 SGHVS, CDR2 FQNEAQ. The CDR3 consists of 16 residues. The CDR3 DNA reads as TGTGCCGGCAGCTTAGAGCGGGACCCCTTCTACAATGAGCAGTTCTTC. Protein: CAGSLERDPFYNEQFF.

This clone came up a few times. The V and J genes are TRBV20-1 and TRBJ2-7; 9 bases map to TRBD2. The CDR3 contains 12 residues. With V trimmed by 3 bases and J by 11 bases, 8 bases remained unmatched. Germline CDR1 DFQATT, CDR2 SNEGSKA (reference sequence). DNA for the CDR3: TGCAGTGCTAGTTGGCGGGAGGGCCTAGAGTACTTC. This codes for CSASWREGLEYF.

This clone has a count of ten or more. V usage is TRBV9 and J usage is TRBJ1-2; 9 positions match TRBD1. V dropped 7 bases and J dropped 7; count of bases not matched to a gene: 14. In germline, CDR1 is SGDLS, CDR2 YYNGEE. The CDR3 consists of 15 residues. DNA for the CDR3: TGTGCCAGCGGGAAAGGAACAGGGGGCTGGTCTGGCTACACCTTC. This codes for CASGKGTGGWSGYTF.

This clone was seen at least ten times. The chain is built from TRBV2 and TRBJ1-1, with 10 bases matching TRBD1. CDR1 and CDR2 from the germline V gene are SNHLY and FYNNEI. V shed 5 bases and J 2 bases; nucleotides not matched to a gene: 8. This CDR3 is built from 16 residues. CDR3 in DNA: TGTGCCAGCAGTCCTGACAGGGGGCTAGTCAACACTGAAGCTTTCTTT. Translation: CASSPDRGLVNTEAFF.